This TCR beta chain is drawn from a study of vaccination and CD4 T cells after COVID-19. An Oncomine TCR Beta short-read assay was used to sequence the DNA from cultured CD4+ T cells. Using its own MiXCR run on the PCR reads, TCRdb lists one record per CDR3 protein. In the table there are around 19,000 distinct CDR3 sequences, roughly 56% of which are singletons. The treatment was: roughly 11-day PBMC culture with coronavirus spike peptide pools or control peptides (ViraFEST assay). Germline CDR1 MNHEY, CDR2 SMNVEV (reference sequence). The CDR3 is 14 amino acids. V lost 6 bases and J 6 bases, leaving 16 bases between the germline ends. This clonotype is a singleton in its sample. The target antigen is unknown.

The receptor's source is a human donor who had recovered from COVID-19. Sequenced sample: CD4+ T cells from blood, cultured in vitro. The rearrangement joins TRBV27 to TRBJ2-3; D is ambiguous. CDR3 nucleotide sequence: TGTGCCAGCAGCGGCAGGCCGGGTATGGATACGCAGTATTTT. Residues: CASSGRPGMDTQYF.